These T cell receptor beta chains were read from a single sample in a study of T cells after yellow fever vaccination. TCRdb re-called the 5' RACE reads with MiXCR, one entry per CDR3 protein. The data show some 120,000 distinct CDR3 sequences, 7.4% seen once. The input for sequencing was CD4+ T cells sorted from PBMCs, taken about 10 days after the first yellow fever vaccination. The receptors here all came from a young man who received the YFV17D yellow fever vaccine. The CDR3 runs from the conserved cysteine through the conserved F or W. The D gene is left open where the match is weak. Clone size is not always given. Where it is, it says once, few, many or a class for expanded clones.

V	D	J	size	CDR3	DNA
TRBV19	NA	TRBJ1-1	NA	CASSIMGRYTEAFF	TGTGCCAGTAGTATAATGGGCCGGTACACTGAAGCTTTCTTT
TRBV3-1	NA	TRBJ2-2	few	CASSRGPGLINTGELFF	TGTGCCAGCAGCAGGGGCCCAGGGTTGATTAACACCGGGGAGCTGTTTTTT
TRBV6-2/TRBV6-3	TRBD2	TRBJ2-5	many	CASSSMTSGQETQYF	TGTGCCAGCAGTTCTATGACTAGCGGACAAGAGACCCAGTACTTC
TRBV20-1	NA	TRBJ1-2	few	CSAPRGSNGYTF	TGCAGTGCTCCCCGAGGGAGTAATGGCTACACCTTC
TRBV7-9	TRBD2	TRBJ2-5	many	CASSPNRGGVETQYF	TGTGCCAGCAGCCCTAACCGGGGGGGCGTCGAGACCCAGTACTTC
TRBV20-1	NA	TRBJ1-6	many	CSAPGQRNSPLHF	TGCAGTGCCCCAGGACAGCGTAATTCACCCCTCCACTTT
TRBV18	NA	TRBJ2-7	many	CASSPDQSYEQYF	TGTGCCAGCTCACCGGACCAGTCCTACGAGCAGTACTTC
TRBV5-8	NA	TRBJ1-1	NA	CAMGYGANTEAFF	TGTGCCATGGGCTATGGGGCGAACACTGAAGCTTTCTTT
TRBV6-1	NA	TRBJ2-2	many	CASNRDPRETGELFF	TGTGCCAGCAACAGGGACCCCAGGGAGACCGGGGAGCTGTTTTTT
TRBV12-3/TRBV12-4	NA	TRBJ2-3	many	CASSFRTLTDTQYF	TGTGCCAGCAGTTTTCGGACTCTTACAGATACGCAGTATTTT
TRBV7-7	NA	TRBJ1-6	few	CAFSLEQGIGALDSPLHF	TGTGCCTTCAGTTTAGAACAGGGCATTGGCGCATTGGATTCACCCCTCCACTTT
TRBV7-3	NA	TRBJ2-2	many	CASSLISTGELFF	TGTGCCAGCAGCTTAATCTCTACCGGGGAGCTGTTTTTT
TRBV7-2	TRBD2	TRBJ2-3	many	CASSSYSGGLTDTQYF	TGTGCCAGCAGCTCGTACTCGGGGGGACTCACAGATACGCAGTATTTT
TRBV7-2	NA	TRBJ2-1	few	CASSLVGGLHYNEQFF	TGTGCCAGCAGCTTAGTCGGGGGACTGCACTACAATGAGCAGTTCTTC
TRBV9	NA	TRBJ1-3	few	CASSVSAGESGNTIYF	TGTGCCAGCAGCGTATCAGCGGGCGAATCAGGAAACACCATATATTTT
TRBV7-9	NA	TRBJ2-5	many	CASSPTVQETQYF	TGTGCCAGCAGCCCCACAGTACAAGAGACCCAGTACTTC
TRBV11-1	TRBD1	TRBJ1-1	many	CASSLGWGLTGTNTEAFF	TGTGCCAGCAGCTTAGGTTGGGGCCTGACAGGGACGAACACTGAAGCTTTCTTT
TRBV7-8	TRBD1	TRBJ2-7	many	CASSPRRDSSYEQYF	TGTGCCAGCAGCCCCCGCCGGGACAGCTCCTACGAGCAGTACTTC
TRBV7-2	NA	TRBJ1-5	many	CASSFRMGGNQPQHF	TGTGCCAGCAGCTTCAGGATGGGGGGCAATCAGCCCCAGCATTTT
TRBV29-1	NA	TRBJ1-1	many	CSVEQVEFAEAFF	TGCAGCGTTGAACAGGTGGAGTTCGCTGAAGCTTTCTTT
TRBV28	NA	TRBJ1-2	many	CASSDNYYGYTF	TGTGCCAGCAGCGACAACTACTATGGCTACACCTTC
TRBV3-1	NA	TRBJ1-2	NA	CASCKQVHGYTF	TGTGCCAGCTGCAAACAGGTGCATGGCTACACCTTC
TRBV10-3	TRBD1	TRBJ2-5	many	CAISESTQGESRYF	TGTGCCATCAGTGAGTCGACACAGGGGGAAAGCCGGTACTTC
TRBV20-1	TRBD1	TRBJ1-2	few	CSASGPGQGNYGYTF	TGCAGTGCTAGCGGACCGGGACAGGGGAACTATGGCTACACCTTC
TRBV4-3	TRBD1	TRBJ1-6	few	CASSHDTGGNSPLHF	TGCGCCAGCAGCCATGATACAGGGGGAAATTCACCCCTCCACTTT
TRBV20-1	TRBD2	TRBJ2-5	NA	CCAKRLAGAPYQETQYF	TGCTGTGCTAAGAGACTAGCGGGGGCTCCGTACCAAGAGACCCAGTACTTC
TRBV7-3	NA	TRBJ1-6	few	CASSLTGGAKISPLHF	TGTGCCAGCAGCTTAACCGGGGGGGCGAAAATTTCACCCCTCCACTTT
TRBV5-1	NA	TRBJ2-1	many	CASSWRGDDEQFF	TGCGCCAGCAGCTGGAGGGGGGACGATGAGCAGTTCTTC